A selection of T cell receptor beta chains follows, all from one sample in a study of blood T cell repertoires in COVID-19. Sequencing was performed with immunoSEQ multiplex PCR; in TCRdb, only in-frame clones are kept and a portion is missing. The table includes about 39,000 clones, 70% to 90% detected once. The sample consisted of peripheral blood. All receptors come from a man aged 55 to 70 in a cohort sampled during active COVID-19. The CDR3 runs from the conserved cysteine through the conserved F or W. A D gene is named only where the DNA matches it firmly. Rows give clone size only sometimes, using once, few, many, or a class for an expanded clone.

d_call: -; j_call: TRBJ1-2; clone_size: -; v_call: TRBV6-5; cdr3_aa: CAIYSSLYGYTF; cdr3_nt: TGTGCCATCTACTCCTCTCTCTATGGCTACACCTTC
d_call: -; j_call: TRBJ2-2; clone_size: -; v_call: TRBV6-5; cdr3_aa: CAAGRSFTGELFF; cdr3_nt: TGCGCCGCAGGCAGAAGTTTCACCGGGGAGCTGTTTTTT
d_call: TRBD1; j_call: TRBJ2-3; clone_size: -; v_call: TRBV7-9; cdr3_aa: CASSLNYRGDTQYF; cdr3_nt: TGTGCCAGCAGCTTAAACTACAGGGGAGATACGCAGTATTTT
d_call: -; j_call: TRBJ1-2; clone_size: -; v_call: TRBV6-5; cdr3_aa: CASTRGKDRGYTF; cdr3_nt: TGTGCCAGCACTAGGGGGAAGGATAGGGGCTACACCTTC
d_call: -; j_call: TRBJ1-6; clone_size: -; v_call: TRBV3-1/TRBV3-2; cdr3_aa: CASSRTRTAKSPLHF; cdr3_nt: TGTGCCAGCAGCCGTACCCGGACAGCTAAGTCACCCCTCCACTTT
d_call: -; j_call: TRBJ2-1; clone_size: -; v_call: TRBV4-2; cdr3_aa: CASSQPQGDEQFF; cdr3_nt: TGTGCCAGCAGCCAGCCACAGGGCGATGAGCAGTTCTTC
d_call: TRBD2; j_call: TRBJ2-7; clone_size: -; v_call: TRBV19; cdr3_aa: CASSITRGRDEQYF; cdr3_nt: TGTGCCAGTAGTATAACTCGCGGGAGGGACGAGCAGTACTTC
d_call: TRBD2; j_call: TRBJ2-1; clone_size: once; v_call: TRBV14; cdr3_aa: CASSQGGRGRDEQFF; cdr3_nt: TGTGCCAGCAGCCAAGGCGGGAGAGGACGGGATGAGCAGTTCTTC
d_call: -; j_call: TRBJ1-2; clone_size: -; v_call: TRBV19; cdr3_aa: CASIGGGGPLNGYTF; cdr3_nt: TGTGCCAGTATCGGGGGTGGGGGACCCCTAAATGGCTACACCTTC
d_call: -; j_call: TRBJ2-1; clone_size: -; v_call: TRBV9; cdr3_aa: CASSLGGPSMYNEQFF; cdr3_nt: TGTGCCAGCAGTTTGGGGGGACCGTCGATGTACAATGAGCAGTTCTTC
d_call: TRBD2; j_call: TRBJ2-7; clone_size: few; v_call: TRBV5-1; cdr3_aa: CASSLEGTILYEQYF; cdr3_nt: TGCGCCAGCAGCTTGGAGGGGACTATCCTCTACGAGCAGTACTTC
d_call: TRBD2; j_call: TRBJ2-5; clone_size: -; v_call: TRBV30; cdr3_aa: CAWSKRAGVQETQYF; cdr3_nt: TGTGCCTGGAGCAAGCGTGCGGGAGTCCAAGAGACCCAGTACTTC
d_call: TRBD2; j_call: TRBJ2-1; clone_size: -; v_call: TRBV7-8; cdr3_aa: CASSPPGLVADNEQFF; cdr3_nt: TGTGCCAGCAGCCCTCCGGGACTAGTCGCCGACAATGAGCAGTTCTTC
d_call: TRBD1; j_call: TRBJ1-1; clone_size: -; v_call: TRBV28; cdr3_aa: CASQGASEAFF; cdr3_nt: TGTGCCAGCCAGGGGGCGTCTGAAGCTTTCTTT
d_call: TRBD2; j_call: TRBJ2-3; clone_size: -; v_call: TRBV10-3; cdr3_aa: CAISGGAGSTDTQYF; cdr3_nt: TGTGCCATCAGCGGGGGAGCGGGATCGACAGATACGCAGTATTTT
d_call: -; j_call: TRBJ1-6; clone_size: -; v_call: TRBV12-3/TRBV12-4; cdr3_aa: CASSAGESPLHF; cdr3_nt: TGTGCCAGCAGTGCAGGGGAGTCACCCCTCCACTTT
d_call: TRBD2; j_call: TRBJ2-1; clone_size: -; v_call: TRBV7-3; cdr3_aa: CASSYGLAGYNEQFF; cdr3_nt: TGTGCCAGCAGTTACGGACTAGCGGGCTACAATGAGCAGTTCTTC
d_call: TRBD1; j_call: TRBJ2-7; clone_size: -; v_call: TRBV18; cdr3_aa: CASSPGMGQGILEQYF; cdr3_nt: TGTGCCAGCTCACCAGGAATGGGACAGGGGATACTCGAGCAGTACTTC
d_call: -; j_call: TRBJ2-2; clone_size: -; v_call: TRBV7-8; cdr3_aa: CASSLVDTGELFF; cdr3_nt: TGTGCCAGCAGCTTAGTGGACACTGGGGAGCTGTTTTTT
d_call: -; j_call: TRBJ1-1; clone_size: -; v_call: TRBV28; cdr3_aa: CASSPQTDEAFF; cdr3_nt: TGTGCCAGCAGTCCCCAGACAGACGAAGCTTTCTTT
d_call: -; j_call: TRBJ1-6; clone_size: once; v_call: TRBV25-1; cdr3_aa: CASSEYTGLTNSPLHF; cdr3_nt: TGTGCCAGCAGTGAATATACCGGACTCACCAATTCACCCCTCCACTTT
d_call: TRBD1; j_call: TRBJ1-5; clone_size: -; v_call: TRBV5-6; cdr3_aa: CASSPNRDRGDQPQHF; cdr3_nt: TGTGCCAGCAGCCCCAACCGGGACAGGGGAGATCAGCCCCAGCATTTT
d_call: -; j_call: TRBJ1-3; clone_size: -; v_call: TRBV3-1/TRBV3-2; cdr3_aa: CASSQGGWSSGNTIYF; cdr3_nt: TGTGCCAGCAGCCAAGGAGGATGGAGCTCTGGAAACACCATATATTTT
d_call: -; j_call: TRBJ2-5; clone_size: -; v_call: TRBV6-1; cdr3_aa: CASSEAFEETQYF; cdr3_nt: TGTGCCAGCAGTGAAGCCTTTGAAGAGACCCAGTACTTC
d_call: TRBD2; j_call: TRBJ2-7; clone_size: -; v_call: TRBV14; cdr3_aa: CASSPTWASGTYEQYF; cdr3_nt: TGTGCCAGCAGCCCCACTTGGGCTAGCGGGACCTACGAGCAGTACTTC
d_call: TRBD1; j_call: TRBJ1-5; clone_size: -; v_call: TRBV28; cdr3_aa: CASSPGGQGRLYQPQHF; cdr3_nt: TGTGCCAGCAGCCCGGGGGGACAGGGTCGGCTTTATCAGCCCCAGCATTTT